This entry lists 24 T cell receptor beta chains sequenced from one sample in a study of blood T cell repertoires in COVID-19. Method: immunoSEQ multiplex PCR; TCRdb's copy keeps in-frame clones and lacks some. The sample lists tens of thousands of clones; roughly 90% were seen once. Sequencing was carried out using peripheral blood. Receptors were obtained from a woman over 75 with acute or convalescent COVID-19.

The chain is built from TRBV4-1 and TRBJ1-5, with a tentative D call TRBD1 (5 bases). V lost 8 bases to trimming and J lost 4 bases, with 24 bases between them. In germline, CDR1 is MGHRA, CDR2 YSYEKL. The CDR3 spans 17 residues. The CDR3 nucleotides are TGCGCCAGCTCAAGCCTCTCATTGGTGGACAAAAATCAGCCCCAGCATTTT. This codes for CASSSLSLVDKNQPQHF.

Of note for this clone: The junction departs from the called germline gene at one end, perhaps through a read error. V and J are TRBV29-1 and TRBJ1-1, with 11 bases matching TRBD1. The germline V gene encodes CDR1 SQVTM and CDR2 ANQGSEA. The CDR3 covers 16 residues. CDR3 region: CSVETWTGGMNTEAFF. The CDR3 nucleotides read TGCAGCGTTGAAACCTGGACAGGGGGCATGAATACTGAAGCTTTCTTT.

The genes are TRBV3-1 (or the pseudogene TRBV3-2) and TRBJ2-3; 9 positions match TRBD1. The germline V gene has CDR1 LGHDT and CDR2 YNNKEL (reference sequence). The CDR3 runs 16 residues. V was pared by 0 bases and J by 4 bases, with 5 bases of the junction left unmatched. The CDR3 is CASSQESGTGPDTQYF. The DNA for the CDR3 is TGTGCCAGCAGCCAAGAGTCCGGGACAGGGCCAGATACGCAGTATTTT.

V usage is TRBV24-1 and J usage is TRBJ1-2, with TRBD1 matching 7 bases. Germline-derived CDR1 and CDR2 are KGHDR and SFDVKD. The CDR3 length is 13 residues. After removal of 9 bases from V and 0 bases from J, the junction contained 3 bases not matched to a gene. CDR3 sequence (DNA): TGTGCCACCTCAGACAGGGCTAACTATGGCTACACCTTC. Protein sequence: CATSDRANYGYTF.

This chain uses TRBV19 with TRBJ2-7; 9 bases fit TRBD1. This CDR3 spans 14 amino acids. Per the germline V gene, CDR1 is LNHDA and CDR2 is SQIVND (reference sequence). V was clipped by 5 bases and J by 5 bases; unmatched bases: 7. The CDR3 is CASSPRDRVNEQYF. In nucleotides, the CDR3 is TGTGCCAGTAGTCCGCGGGACAGGGTCAACGAGCAGTACTTC.

The CDR3 sequence: CASSSSETVLWGGYTF. The CDR3 coding sequence is TGTGCCAGCAGTTCCTCTGAGACAGTTTTATGGGGTGGCTACACCTTC. V usage is TRBV6-6 and J usage is TRBJ1-2; maybe TRBD1 (5 bases). CDR1 and CDR2 (germline): MNHNY, SVGAGI (reference sequence). Trimming left V 4 bases short and J 7 bases short, with 22 bases between. The length of the CDR3 is 16 residues.

This CDR3 is CASRRLAGGPQGGTDTQYF. CDR3 sequence (DNA): TGTGCCAGCAGGAGACTAGCGGGAGGGCCCCAGGGGGGCACAGATACGCAGTATTTT. This chain links TRBV28 with TRBJ2-3; TRBD2 matches at 14 bases. V gave up 6 bases and J gave up 1 base; unmatched junction bases: 12. This CDR3 region has 19 residues. From germline, CDR1 is MDHEN and CDR2 SYDVKM.

The chain combines TRBV4-2 with TRBJ2-7; TRBD2 matches 8 bases. This CDR3 has 14 amino acids. V shed 4 bases, J shed 4 bases, and the junction held 6 bases outside the gene matches. The germline V gene has CDR1 LGHNA and CDR2 YNFKEQ. CDR3 loop: CASSPGLGAYEQYF. DNA of the CDR3: TGTGCCAGCAGCCCGGGACTAGGGGCATACGAGCAGTACTTC.

The J gene is TRBJ2-7, the V gene TRBV11-2; 10 bases fit TRBD2. The V and J ends lost 4 bases and 0 bases, in that order; junction bases with no gene match: 9. Germline-derived CDR1 and CDR2 are SGHAT and FQNNGV. The CDR3 extends over 17 amino acids. The CDR3 is CASSSFLSGRTSYEQYF. The CDR3 DNA follows: TGTGCCAGCAGCTCGTTCCTTAGCGGGAGGACCTCCTACGAGCAGTACTTC. Combining the CDR3 with reference TRBV11-2 and TRBJ2-7 gives the whole variable domain EAGVAQSPRYKIIEKRQSVAFWCNPISGHATLYWYQQILGQGPKLLIQFQNNGVVDDSQLPKDRFSAERLKGVDSTLKIQPAKLEDSAVYLCASSSFLSGRTSYEQYFGPGTRLTVT.

V gene TRBV7-8 combines with J gene TRBJ2-7; D call uncertain. Between the trimmed V and J ends, which lost 5 bases and 0 bases, there was a span of 5 bases. The CDR3 is 12 amino acids. CDR1 is SGHVS and CDR2 is FQNEAQ in the germline V gene. The CDR3: CASSASSYEQYF. In DNA, the CDR3 is TGTGCCAGCAGCGCGAGCTCCTACGAGCAGTACTTC.

The chain is built from TRBV7-9 and TRBJ1-2; 9 nucleotides match TRBD1. The V gene's germline CDR1 is SEHNR and CDR2 FQNEAQ (reference sequence). The CDR3 sequence is 14 residues long. J lost 7 bases, V lost 7 bases, and 10 bases had no gene match. The CDR3 sequence: CASTWTGEEVGYTF. The CDR3 DNA sequence: TGTGCCAGCACCTGGACAGGGGAGGAGGTTGGCTACACCTTC.

The rearrangement joins TRBV7-2 to TRBJ2-7; 8 bases fit TRBD1. This CDR3 has 16 residues. In germline, CDR1 is SGHTA, CDR2 FQGNSA. V lost 1 base, J lost 3 bases, and 8 bases stayed unmatched. CDR3 sequence: CASSLGTGFDLYEQYF. CDR3 nucleotides: TGTGCCAGCAGCTTAGGGACAGGGTTTGACCTCTACGAGCAGTACTTC.

The V gene is TRBV30, the J gene TRBJ2-6, with TRBD2 as a possible D gene (5 bases). CDR1 GTSNPN and CDR2 SVGIG come from the germline V gene (reference sequence). The CDR3 has 13 amino acids. V was trimmed by 3 bases and J by 3 bases, leaving 6 bases between them. Written as DNA, the CDR3 is TGTGCCTGGAGGAGGGTTGGGGCCAACGTCCTGACTTTC. Its protein product is CAWRRVGANVLTF.

This sequence joins TRBV30 and TRBJ1-3; D unresolved. Trimming removed 1 base at V and 2 bases at J, with 12 bases between. The CDR3 totals 15 residues. In germline, CDR1 is GTSNPN, CDR2 SVGIG (reference sequence). CDR3 in amino acids: CAWSAGILPGNTIYF. In nucleotides, the CDR3 is TGTGCCTGGAGTGCCGGTATCCTTCCTGGAAACACCATATATTTT.

The V gene is TRBV12-3 or TRBV12-4, the J gene TRBJ1-1; no clear D. The V and J ends lost 1 base and 11 bases respectively, with 11 bases between them. The CDR3 runs to 12 residues. The CDR3 DNA reads as TGTGCCAGCAGTTTAGGGTACAGTTTGGCTTTCTTT. This gives the protein CASSLGYSLAFF.

V gene TRBV5-8 combines with J gene TRBJ2-1; 10 nucleotides line up with TRBD1. Per germline, CDR1 SGHTS and CDR2 YDEGEE. The junction had 9 bases not matched to a gene; V was cut back by 4 bases and J by 8 bases. This CDR3 has 15 amino acids. The CDR3 spells CASSPDRGWVDEQFF. The CDR3 DNA sequence: TGTGCCAGCAGCCCGGACAGGGGGTGGGTCGATGAGCAGTTCTTC.

The chain links TRBV6-5 to TRBJ1-5; TRBD1 matches at 9 bases. This CDR3 region has 13 residues. V dropped 6 bases and J dropped 9; count of bases not matched to a gene: 6. Germline V CDR1 and CDR2: MNHEY, SVGAGI. CDR3 sequence (DNA): TGTGCCAGCAGCCGGACAGGGGAGCGGCCCCAGCATTTT. This translates into CASSRTGERPQHF.

V gene TRBV5-1 combines with J gene TRBJ1-4; the D gene is possibly TRBD1 (6 bases). CDR1 and CDR2 (germline): SGHRS, YFSETQ. V lost 0 bases and J 11 bases, leaving 23 bases between the germline ends. The CDR3 runs 17 residues. In nucleotides, the CDR3 is TGCGCCAGCAGCTTGGGAGTCGGGGGGCGGCGGCCCGAGAAACTGTTTTTT. It specifies CASSLGVGGRRPEKLFF.

This clone was seen only once. The chain links TRBV2 to TRBJ2-5; 10 positions match TRBD2. V shed 4 bases and J 6 bases; nucleotides not matched to a gene: 8. Germline V lookup: CDR1 SNHLY, CDR2 FYNNEI. This CDR3 comprises 15 residues. The CDR3 nucleotides read TGTGCCAGCAGTGGAGCGGGAGGGCCTATAAAGACCCAGTACTTC. This sequence encodes CASSGAGGPIKTQYF.

This clone occurred once. The rearrangement links TRBV5-4 to TRBJ2-5, with 7 bases lining up with TRBD2. With 0 bases clipped from V and 2 bases from J, the junction kept 10 bases outside the gene matches. This CDR3 comprises 17 residues. Germline V gene data show CDR1 as SGHNT and CDR2 as YYREEE (reference sequence). The CDR3 protein is CASSLGGDAAGQETQYF. The CDR3 nucleotides read TGTGCCAGCAGCTTGGGGGGTGATGCAGCGGGGCAAGAGACCCAGTACTTC.

The CDR3 region is CAISPDRGGNQPQHF. CDR3 DNA sequence: TGTGCCATCAGCCCTGACAGGGGTGGCAATCAGCCCCAGCATTTT. The chain couples TRBV10-3 to TRBJ1-5, with 8 bases aligning to TRBD1. This CDR3 has 15 residues. V shed 6 bases and J 2 bases; nucleotides not matched to a gene: 6. The germline CDR1 and CDR2 sequences are ENHRY and SYGVKD.

The count of this clone is one. The genes are TRBV5-6 and TRBJ2-5; 10 bases are shared with TRBD2. This CDR3 is 16 amino acids long. The V and J ends lost 0 bases and 7 bases, in that order; junction bases with no gene match: 9. The germline V gene has CDR1 SGHDT and CDR2 YYEEEE. This CDR3 is CASSLVSSGSPRTQYF. Here the CDR3 DNA reads TGTGCCAGCAGCTTGGTTTCTAGCGGGAGCCCCAGGACCCAGTACTTC.

The chain is built from TRBV6-2 or TRBV6-3 and TRBJ2-2; D may be TRBD2 (5 bases). The CDR3 consists of 16 residues. Trimming cost V 5 bases and J 0 bases, with 13 bases left between them. In germline, CDR1 is MNHEY, CDR2 SVGEGT. This CDR3 is CASSRAPGTNTGELFF. CDR3 nucleotides: TGTGCCAGCAGTAGGGCCCCCGGGACGAACACCGGGGAGCTGTTTTTT.

The chain combines TRBV4-1 with TRBJ2-3; 7 nucleotides match TRBD2. Germline values: CDR1 MGHRA, CDR2 YSYEKL. V was pared by 1 base and J by 1 base, with 11 bases of the junction left unmatched. CDR3 length equals 18 residues. The DNA of the CDR3 is TGCGCCAGCAGCCAAGTTTCATCGTCGGCGGGAGGCACAGATACGCAGTATTTT. Translation: CASSQVSSSAGGTDTQYF.